Listed here are 3 T cell receptor beta chains from one sample, sequenced in a study of graft-versus-host responses after intestinal transplantation. Data came from immunoSEQ multiplex PCR; TCRdb stores just in-frame clones and leaves some out. The table shows more than 65,000 clones, with less than 90% occurring only once. No antigens are known for them. The starting material was unstimulated CD4+ T cells sorted from spleen or lymph node cells, obtained before intestinal transplant. These receptors all come from a human donor who received an intestinal transplant.

J is TRBJ1-5 and V is TRBV19; D gene uncertain. This CDR3 has 14 residues. Trimming took off 3 bases at V and 2 bases at J, with 8 bases between the two ends. Germline values: CDR1 LNHDA, CDR2 SQIVND (reference sequence). DNA of the CDR3: TGTGCCAGTAGTATCGGGGTTGGCAATCAGCCCCAGCATTTT. Translating it yields CASSIGVGNQPQHF.

This chain joins TRBV30 and TRBJ1-1; 12 bases match TRBD1. CDR3 length equals 17 residues. Germline V CDR1 and CDR2: GTSNPN, SVGIG (reference sequence). V was pared by 4 bases and J by 1 base, with 10 bases of the junction left unmatched. The CDR3 protein is CAWTPTGTGGWNTEAFF. The CDR3 DNA reads TGTGCCTGGACTCCGACCGGGACAGGGGGCTGGAACACTGAAGCTTTCTTT.

This chain's CDR3 is CASSAQDSRNYGYTF. CDR3 sequence (DNA): TGTGCCAGCAGTGCGCAAGACAGTCGTAACTATGGCTACACCTTC. V usage is TRBV6-1 and J usage is TRBJ1-2; weak D call: TRBD1 (5 bases). Germline CDR1 MNHNS, CDR2 SASEGT. V was pared by 4 bases and J by 1 base, with 13 bases between. This CDR3 region has 15 residues.